This T cell receptor (beta chain) is drawn from a study of blood T cell repertoires in COVID-19. Study-wide context: From the United States, Italy and Spain came samples of acute and convalescent COVID-19.

Study processing details: Using reference gene primer amplification, nucleated cell counts were estimated. This table comes from immunoSEQ multiplex PCR, and its TCRdb copy is limited to in-frame clones, with some not included. That table supplies the V and J calls and clone size; D and trimming were determined from the DNA. In the table there are 200,000 or so clones, over 80% of which are singletons. The sample consisted of peripheral blood. This receptor was identified in a man aged 60 to 75 with COVID-19, enrolled during active disease.

CDR3 in DNA: TGTGCCAGTAGTTCCACCTGGACAGGGTCAGGGGCCAACGTCCTGACTTTC. Translated, it gives CASSSTWTGSGANVLTF. The chain uses TRBV19 and TRBJ2-6; 8 nucleotides match TRBD1. The CDR3 runs 17 residues. Germline V gene lookup returns CDR1 LNHDA and CDR2 SQIVND (reference sequence). After removal of 5 bases from V and 4 bases from J, the junction contained 10 bases not matched to a gene. Using reference TRBV19 and TRBJ2-6 for the parts outside the CDR3, the full variable domain is DGGITQSPKYLFRKEGQNVTLSCEQNLNHDAMYWYRQDPGQGLRLIYYSQIVNDFQKGDIAEGYSVSREKKESFPLTVTSAQKNPTAFYLCASSSTWTGSGANVLTFGAGSRLTVL.